One sample yielded the 30 T cell receptor beta chains listed below, sequenced in a study of shared clonotypes between healthy human individuals. TCRdb keeps only in-frame clones here, not all; method: immunoSEQ multiplex PCR. The data contain some 2,100,000 clones, approximately 96% of them singletons. Sequenced material: naive CD4+ T cells sorted from blood. Subset of the sample: CD45RA+ positively selected. The receptors here all came from a man aged 18 to 30 in good health.

The chain combines TRBV5-1 with TRBJ2-3; D unclear. Germline V lookup: CDR1 SGHRS, CDR2 YFSETQ. V lost 4 bases, J lost 0 bases, and 12 bases lay in between. CDR3 length: 15 residues. CDR3 nucleotide sequence: TGCGCCAGCAGCATCCGGCCAACCAGCACAGATACGCAGTATTTT. Protein product: CASSIRPTSTDTQYF. Based on the CDR3 plus reference TRBV5-1 and TRBJ2-3, the full variable domain is KAGVTQTPRYLIKTRGQQVTLSCSPISGHRSVSWYQQTPGQGLQFLFEYFSETQRNKGNFPGRFSGRQFSNSRSEMNVSTLELGDSALYLCASSIRPTSTDTQYFGPGTRLTVL.

The J gene is TRBJ2-7, the V gene TRBV29-1, with D possibly being TRBD1 or TRBD2 (5 bases each). The CDR3 is 12 residues long. Looked up from germline, CDR1 is SQVTM and CDR2 is ANQGSEA. The V end was cut by 4 bases, the J end by 4 bases, with 11 bases between. CDR3 bases: TGCAGCGTTGCGGGGCCAGCTTACGAGCAGTACTTC. Residues: CSVAGPAYEQYF.

Turning to this clone: Other DNA sequences of this sample code for an identical CDR3. The V and J genes are TRBV14 and TRBJ1-1; D gene ambiguous. The CDR3 loop spans 13 amino acids. Trimming removed 1 base from V and 1 base from J, with 4 bases in between. Germline CDR1 is SGHDN and CDR2 is FVKESK. The CDR3 nucleotides read TGTGCCAGCAGCCAAGTTCGGAACACTGAAGCTTTCTTT. Translated: CASSQVRNTEAFF.

V and J are TRBV11-2 and TRBJ1-2, with 9 bases fitting TRBD1. This CDR3 region has 14 residues. V shed 1 base and J 8 bases; nucleotides not matched to a gene: 5. The V gene's germline CDR1 is SGHAT and CDR2 FQNNGV. The CDR3 spells CASSLGGQGLGYTF. The DNA of the CDR3 is TGTGCCAGCAGCTTAGGGGGACAGGGTTTAGGCTACACCTTC.

V gene TRBV27 combines with J gene TRBJ1-1; weak D call: TRBD1 (5 bases). Per the germline V gene, CDR1 is MNHEY and CDR2 is SMNVEV (reference sequence). The CDR3 is made up of 14 amino acids. The V and J ends lost 3 bases and 8 bases respectively, with 16 bases between them. CDR3 in amino acids: CASSLGLGVSEAFF. The DNA for the CDR3 is TGTGCCAGCAGTTTGGGTTTAGGGGTTTCCGAAGCTTTCTTT.

The V gene is TRBV18, the J gene TRBJ2-5; D is possibly TRBD1 or TRBD2 (6 bases each). With 2 bases removed from V and 5 bases from J, the gap between germline ends came to 18 bases. CDR3 length: 16 amino acids. From germline, CDR1 is KGHSH and CDR2 LQKENI. The CDR3, as DNA: TGTGCCAGCTCACCATCTGGGCGGGAAGGACAGGAGACCCAGTACTTC. Translating it yields CASSPSGREGQETQYF.

The rearrangement uses TRBV7-9 and TRBJ2-7, with TRBD1 matching over 8 bases. The trim removed 5 bases at V and 5 bases at J, leaving 8 bases unmatched. Germline V lookup: CDR1 SEHNR, CDR2 FQNEAQ (reference sequence). The CDR3 runs to 14 residues. CDR3 sequence reads: CASSLDRGYHEQYF. DNA of the CDR3: TGTGCCAGCAGCCTAGACAGGGGTTACCACGAGCAGTACTTC.

This clone was observed a single time. This chain joins TRBV18 and TRBJ1-2, with D unresolved. The V gene's germline CDR1 is KGHSH and CDR2 LQKENI. V lost 6 bases, J lost 8 bases, and 19 bases lay in between. This CDR3 region has 14 residues. The DNA of the CDR3 is TGTGCCAGCTCGGAAATAGTGACGGGCGGGGGCTACACCTTC. It translates to CASSEIVTGGGYTF.

The chain has TRBV7-9 and TRBJ1-5; TRBD1 aligns across 8 bases. J gave up 4 bases and V 4 bases, and 12 bases lay outside the gene matches. Germline CDR1 is SEHNR and CDR2 is FQNEAQ (reference sequence). CDR3 size: 17 residues. This chain's CDR3 is CASSSGTGLWGNQPQHF. CDR3 nucleotide sequence: TGTGCCAGCAGCTCCGGGACAGGTCTATGGGGAAATCAGCCCCAGCATTTT.

V and J are TRBV6-5 and TRBJ1-3, with no clear D. CDR3 size: 16 residues. Looked up from germline, CDR1 is MNHEY and CDR2 is SVGAGI. The V end lost 0 bases, the J end lost 3 bases, and 12 bases lay between the germline ends. The CDR3 sequence is CASSYSSRSVGNTIYF. In DNA form, the CDR3 reads TGTGCCAGCAGTTACTCTTCCAGAAGTGTTGGAAACACCATATATTTT.

CDR3 DNA: TGTGCCAGCAGTGAACTCGGCAATGAGCAGTTCTTC. Translating it yields CASSELGNEQFF. This chain joins TRBV2 and TRBJ2-1; D gene unclear. CDR3 length equals 12 residues. The V end lost 2 bases, the J end lost 6 bases, and 5 bases lay between the germline ends. Germline CDR1 is SNHLY and CDR2 is FYNNEI.

The CDR3, as DNA: TGTGCCAGCAGCTTAGGGAGCCAAGGGGGAGGCGCAGATACGCAGTATTTT. The encoded protein is CASSLGSQGGGADTQYF. This rearrangement joins TRBV5-4 to TRBJ2-3; D tentatively fits TRBD1 or TRBD2 (6 bases each). V shed 2 bases and J shed 4 bases, with 20 bases lying between them. The germline CDR1 and CDR2 sequences are SGHNT and YYREEE (reference sequence). The CDR3 sequence is 17 residues long.

This rearrangement joins TRBV28 to TRBJ1-4; weak D call: TRBD1 (6 bases). This CDR3 has 15 residues. CDR1 is MDHEN, CDR2 SYDVKM, per germline. With 6 bases removed from V and 0 bases from J, the gap between germline ends came to 11 bases. CDR3 coding DNA: TGTGCCAGCAGCCTACAGGGTGCAACTAATGAAAAACTGTTTTTT. Translating it yields CASSLQGATNEKLFF.

V usage is TRBV30 and J usage is TRBJ2-5; 7 bases agree with TRBD1. CDR1 and CDR2 (germline): GTSNPN, SVGIG (reference sequence). The V gene end was trimmed by 4 bases and the J gene end by 1 base; junction bases not matched to a gene: 3. This CDR3 is 13 amino acids long. DNA of the CDR3: TGTGCCTGGACAACAGGGGCCCAAGAGACCCAGTACTTC. Protein: CAWTTGAQETQYF.

Note on this clone: Different DNA sequences within this sample yield the same CDR3. The chain recombines TRBV18 with TRBJ2-3; no clear D gene. The V end lost 2 bases, the J end lost 5 bases, and 2 bases lay between the germline ends. The CDR3 has 11 residues. Germline V gene lookup returns CDR1 KGHSH and CDR2 LQKENI. Written as DNA, the CDR3 is TGTGCCAGCTCACCAGAAGATACGCAGTATTTT. As protein: CASSPEDTQYF.

To note about this clone: Distinct nucleotide sequences in the sample also encode this CDR3. The DNA for the CDR3 is TGCGCCAGCAGCCCTGGACCCTTGGGAGAGACCCAGTACTTC. Translation gives CASSPGPLGETQYF. This chain connects TRBV5-1 to TRBJ2-5; D is unresolved. The CDR3 is made up of 14 amino acids. From germline, CDR1 is SGHRS and CDR2 YFSETQ. Trimming took off 4 bases at V and 4 bases at J, with 14 bases between the two ends.

On this clone itself: Other DNA sequences in this specimen translate into the identical CDR3. The chain links TRBV5-1 to TRBJ2-7; D unresolved. The V and J ends lost 4 bases and 2 bases respectively, with 10 bases between them. Per germline, CDR1 SGHRS and CDR2 YFSETQ. This CDR3 contains 13 residues. CDR3 in amino acids: CASSAGPPYEQYF. DNA for the CDR3: TGCGCCAGCAGCGCTGGACCCCCCTACGAGCAGTACTTC.

This rearrangement joins TRBV11-2 to TRBJ1-6, with a tentative D call TRBD1 (6 bases). In germline, CDR1 is SGHAT, CDR2 FQNNGV. CDR3 length equals 16 residues. The V and J ends lost 4 bases and 0 bases respectively, with 10 bases between them. The CDR3 nucleotides are TGTGCCAGCAGCTCACAGGGCCGCTCCTATAATTCACCCCTCCACTTT. Its translation is CASSSQGRSYNSPLHF. Full variable domain (outside the CDR3, taken from reference TRBV11-2 and TRBJ1-6): EAGVAQSPRYKIIEKRQSVAFWCNPISGHATLYWYQQILGQGPKLLIQFQNNGVVDDSQLPKDRFSAERLKGVDSTLKIQPAKLEDSAVYLCASSSQGRSYNSPLHFGNGTRLTVT.

The chain carries TRBV28 and TRBJ2-3; tentative D call: TRBD1 (5 bases). Germline CDR1 MDHEN, CDR2 SYDVKM. The V and J ends lost 4 bases and 4 bases respectively, with 21 bases between them. The CDR3 sequence is 17 residues long. CDR3 nucleotide sequence: TGTGCCAGCAGTTCCCCCGCTTTAGGGGCTCGCTCAGATACGCAGTATTTT. Translating it yields CASSSPALGARSDTQYF.

The chain joins TRBV6-5 to TRBJ1-3; 8 positions agree with TRBD1. The germline V gene has CDR1 MNHEY and CDR2 SVGAGI. V was clipped by 5 bases and J by 0 bases; unmatched bases: 3. There are 15 residues in the CDR3. The CDR3, as DNA: TGTGCCAGCAGTCTGACAGGGGACTCTGGAAACACCATATATTTT. This translates into CASSLTGDSGNTIYF.

This clone was detected once. The V gene is TRBV6-5, the J gene TRBJ2-1; D not resolved. Trimming cost V 2 bases and J 10 bases, with 12 bases left between them. The germline gives CDR1 MNHEY, CDR2 SVGAGI. The CDR3 contains 13 residues. The CDR3 sequence is CASSYADGWEQFF. The CDR3 bases are TGTGCCAGCAGTTACGCTGACGGATGGGAGCAGTTCTTC.

This sequence joins TRBV2 and TRBJ2-7; 9 bases are a match to TRBD1. Germline trimming cut 8 bases from V and 5 bases from J; bases unmatched to any gene: 19. This CDR3 contains 17 residues. Germline lookup yields CDR1 SNHLY and CDR2 FYNNEI. In DNA form, the CDR3 reads TGTGCCAGCGGCGGGACAGGGTTCTACCCCTCAGGGGACGAGCAGTACTTC. Protein sequence: CASGGTGFYPSGDEQYF.

The J gene is TRBJ2-1, the V gene TRBV29-1; possible D gene TRBD2, 5 bases. From germline, CDR1 is SQVTM and CDR2 ANQGSEA. The CDR3 spans 16 residues. Trimming removed 6 bases at V and 12 bases at J, with 30 bases between. The DNA for the CDR3 is TGCAGCGTCAACCTAGGAGGAGGACTTGGTCGTTTGGTGCAGTTCTTC. Its translation is CSVNLGGGLGRLVQFF.

Comments on this clone: This sample includes further DNA sequences coding for the same CDR3. The gene calls are TRBV7-9 and TRBJ1-1; the D gene is possibly TRBD1 (6 bases). There are 12 residues in the CDR3. CDR1 is SEHNR and CDR2 is FQNEAQ in the germline V gene (reference sequence). Trimming took off 5 bases at V and 6 bases at J, with 10 bases between the two ends. The CDR3 sequence: CASSLGGPEAFF. The CDR3 bases are TGTGCCAGCAGCCTAGGGGGACCTGAAGCTTTCTTT.

The V call is TRBV2, the J call TRBJ1-5, with a tentative D call TRBD1 (5 bases). The V end was cut by 2 bases, the J end by 5 bases, with 16 bases between. The CDR3 covers 16 residues. Germline CDR1 SNHLY, CDR2 FYNNEI. In DNA form, the CDR3 reads TGTGCCAGCAGTGAATTCGTCGGGGGACCGGATCAGCCCCAGCATTTT. Protein product: CASSEFVGGPDQPQHF.

V is TRBV6-5 and J is TRBJ2-7; 7 bases match TRBD1. V was pared by 6 bases and J by 6 bases, with 5 bases of the junction left unmatched. The CDR3 totals 12 residues. Germline V gene lookup returns CDR1 MNHEY and CDR2 SVGAGI. The chain's CDR3 is CASRQSGGEQYF. The CDR3 nucleotides read TGTGCCAGCAGGCAGTCAGGGGGCGAGCAGTACTTC.

The J gene is TRBJ2-7, the V gene TRBV14, with D hard to call. The ends were cut back, 4 bases at V and 5 bases at J, with 15 bases in the middle. The CDR3 covers 14 residues. CDR1 and CDR2 (germline): SGHDN, FVKESK. The CDR3 DNA follows: TGTGCCAGCAGCCCTACAAGTAGGGTAAACGAGCAGTACTTC. Amino acid sequence: CASSPTSRVNEQYF.

The rearrangement uses TRBV28 and TRBJ1-5; no definite D call. V was shortened by 7 bases and J by 7 bases, with 14 bases between the two germline ends. CDR1 is MDHEN and CDR2 is SYDVKM in the germline V gene. The CDR3 consists of 13 residues. This CDR3 is CASTLTVSQPQHF. CDR3 DNA: TGTGCCAGCACCCTTACGGTAAGCCAGCCCCAGCATTTT.

The genes are TRBV6-5 and TRBJ2-7, with 7 positions matching TRBD1. Germline V lookup: CDR1 MNHEY, CDR2 SVGAGI. The CDR3 contains 15 residues. J gave up 6 bases and V 2 bases, and 10 bases lay outside the gene matches. CDR3 residues: CASSYGRQGSREQYF. CDR3 DNA sequence: TGTGCCAGCAGTTACGGAAGACAGGGTTCTCGCGAGCAGTACTTC.

The chain uses TRBV9 and TRBJ2-7; tentatively, D is TRBD2 (5 bases). There are 17 residues in the CDR3. Deletions cut 4 bases from V and 6 bases from J, with 26 bases between. The germline gives CDR1 SGDLS, CDR2 YYNGEE. The CDR3 spells CASSPDSYGIFNLEQYF. As DNA, the CDR3 is TGTGCCAGCAGCCCAGATTCGTACGGGATTTTTAACCTCGAGCAGTACTTC.